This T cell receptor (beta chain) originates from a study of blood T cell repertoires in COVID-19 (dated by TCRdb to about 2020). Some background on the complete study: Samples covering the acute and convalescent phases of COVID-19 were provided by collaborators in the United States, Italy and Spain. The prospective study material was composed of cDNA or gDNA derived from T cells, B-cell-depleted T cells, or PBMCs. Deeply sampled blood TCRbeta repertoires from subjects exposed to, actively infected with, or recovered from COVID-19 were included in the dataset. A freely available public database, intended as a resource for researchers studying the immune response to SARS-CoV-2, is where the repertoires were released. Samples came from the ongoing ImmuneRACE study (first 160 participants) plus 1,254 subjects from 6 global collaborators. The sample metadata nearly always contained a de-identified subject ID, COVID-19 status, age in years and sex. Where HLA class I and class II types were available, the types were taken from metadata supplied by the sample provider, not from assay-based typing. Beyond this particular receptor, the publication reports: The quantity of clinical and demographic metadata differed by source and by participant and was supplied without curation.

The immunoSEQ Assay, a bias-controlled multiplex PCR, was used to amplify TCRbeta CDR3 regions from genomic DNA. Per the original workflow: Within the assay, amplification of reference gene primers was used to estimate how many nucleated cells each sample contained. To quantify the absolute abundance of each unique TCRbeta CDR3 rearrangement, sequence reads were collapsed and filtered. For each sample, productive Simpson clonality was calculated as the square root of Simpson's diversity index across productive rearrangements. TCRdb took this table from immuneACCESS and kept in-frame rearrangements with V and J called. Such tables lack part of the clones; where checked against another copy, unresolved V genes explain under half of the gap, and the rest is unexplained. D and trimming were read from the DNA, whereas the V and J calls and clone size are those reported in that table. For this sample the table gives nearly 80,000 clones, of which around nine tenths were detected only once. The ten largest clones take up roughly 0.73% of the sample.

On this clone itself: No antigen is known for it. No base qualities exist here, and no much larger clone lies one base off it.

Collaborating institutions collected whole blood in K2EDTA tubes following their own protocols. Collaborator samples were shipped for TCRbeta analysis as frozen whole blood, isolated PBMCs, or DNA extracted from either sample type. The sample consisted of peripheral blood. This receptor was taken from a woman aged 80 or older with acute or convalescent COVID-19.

The base sequence is TGTGCCAGCGGTCGCTCCCCCGGGACTAGCGGGAGTTGGTGGTCCAATGAGCAGTTCTTC. Its coded protein is CASGRSPGTSGSWWSNEQFF. The receptor chain draws on TRBV9 and TRBJ2-1; TRBD2 agrees with 14 junctional bases. Germline trimming: 7 bases from V, 6 bases from J; junction bases outside gene matches: 21. The CDR3 contains 20 residues, cysteine and phenylalanine counted. The CDR3 DNA has 60 bases and is translated from base 1. CDR1 SGDLS and CDR2 YYNGEE are derived from the germline V gene.